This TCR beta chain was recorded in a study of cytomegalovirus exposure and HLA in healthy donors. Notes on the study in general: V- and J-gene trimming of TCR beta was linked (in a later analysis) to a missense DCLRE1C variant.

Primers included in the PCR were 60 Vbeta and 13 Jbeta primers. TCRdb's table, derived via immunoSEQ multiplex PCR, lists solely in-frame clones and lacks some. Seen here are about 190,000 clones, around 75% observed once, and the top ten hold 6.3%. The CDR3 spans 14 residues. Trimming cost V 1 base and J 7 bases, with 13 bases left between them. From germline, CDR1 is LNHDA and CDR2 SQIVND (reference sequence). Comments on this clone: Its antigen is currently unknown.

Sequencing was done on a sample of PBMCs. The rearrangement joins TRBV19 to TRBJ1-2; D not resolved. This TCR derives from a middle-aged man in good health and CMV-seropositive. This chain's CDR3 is CASSIVADEGGYTF. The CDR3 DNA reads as TGTGCCAGTAGTATAGTTGCCGATGAGGGTGGCTACACCTTC. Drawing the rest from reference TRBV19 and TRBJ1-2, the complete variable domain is DGGITQSPKYLFRKEGQNVTLSCEQNLNHDAMYWYRQDPGQGLRLIYYSQIVNDFQKGDIAEGYSVSREKKESFPLTVTSAQKNPTAFYLCASSIVADEGGYTFGSGTRLTVV.